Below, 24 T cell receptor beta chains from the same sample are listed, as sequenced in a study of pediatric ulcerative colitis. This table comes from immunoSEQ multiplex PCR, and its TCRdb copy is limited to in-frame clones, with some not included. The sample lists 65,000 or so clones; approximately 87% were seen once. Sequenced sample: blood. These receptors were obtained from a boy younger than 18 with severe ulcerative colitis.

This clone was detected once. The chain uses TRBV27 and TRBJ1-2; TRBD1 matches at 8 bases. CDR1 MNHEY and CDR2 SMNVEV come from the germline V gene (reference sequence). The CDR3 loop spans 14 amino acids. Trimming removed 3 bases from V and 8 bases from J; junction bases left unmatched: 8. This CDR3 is CASSFSDRGGGYTF. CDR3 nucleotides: TGTGCCAGCAGTTTCTCCGACAGGGGTGGCGGCTACACCTTC.

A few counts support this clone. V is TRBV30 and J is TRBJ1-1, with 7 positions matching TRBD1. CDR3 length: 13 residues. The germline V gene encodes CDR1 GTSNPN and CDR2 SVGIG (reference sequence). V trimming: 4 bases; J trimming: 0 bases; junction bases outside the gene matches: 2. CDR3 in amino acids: CAWTDRLNTEAFF. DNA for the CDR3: TGTGCCTGGACGGACAGGTTGAACACTGAAGCTTTCTTT.

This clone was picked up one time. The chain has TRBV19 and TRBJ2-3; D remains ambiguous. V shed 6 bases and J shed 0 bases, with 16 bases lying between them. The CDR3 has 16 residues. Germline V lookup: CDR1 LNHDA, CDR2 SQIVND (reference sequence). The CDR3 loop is CASSQGGYSSTDTQYF. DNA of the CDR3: TGTGCCAGTAGCCAAGGTGGATATTCTAGCACAGATACGCAGTATTTT.

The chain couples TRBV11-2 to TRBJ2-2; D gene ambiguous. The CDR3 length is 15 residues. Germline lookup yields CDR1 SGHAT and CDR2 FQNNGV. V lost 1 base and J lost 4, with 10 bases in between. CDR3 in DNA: TGTGCCAGCAGCTTAGGAGGAAAGGGCACCGGGGAGCTGTTTTTT. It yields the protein CASSLGGKGTGELFF.

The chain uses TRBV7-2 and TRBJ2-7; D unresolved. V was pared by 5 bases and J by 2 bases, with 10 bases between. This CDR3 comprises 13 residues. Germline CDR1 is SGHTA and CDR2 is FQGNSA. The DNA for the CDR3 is TGTGCCAGCAGCCTGTCGTCCGCCTACGAGCAGTACTTC. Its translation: CASSLSSAYEQYF. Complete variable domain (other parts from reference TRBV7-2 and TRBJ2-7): GAGVSQSPSNKVTEKGKDVELRCDPISGHTALYWYRQSLGQGLEFLIYFQGNSAPDKSGLPSDRFSAERTGGSVSTLTIQRTQQEDSAVYLCASSLSSAYEQYFGPGTRLTVT.

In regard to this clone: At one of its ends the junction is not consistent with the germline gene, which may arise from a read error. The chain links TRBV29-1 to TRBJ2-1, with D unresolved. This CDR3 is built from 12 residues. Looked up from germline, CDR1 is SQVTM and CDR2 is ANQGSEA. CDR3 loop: CSSVGSYNEQFF. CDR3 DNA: TGTAGCTCCGTGGGCTCCTACAATGAGCAGTTCTTC.

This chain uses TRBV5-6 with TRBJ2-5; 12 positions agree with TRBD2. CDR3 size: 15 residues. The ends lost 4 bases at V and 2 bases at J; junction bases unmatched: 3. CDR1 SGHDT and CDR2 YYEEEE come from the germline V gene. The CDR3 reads CASSLGTSGQETQYF. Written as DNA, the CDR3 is TGTGCCAGCAGCCTGGGGACTAGCGGGCAAGAGACCCAGTACTTC.

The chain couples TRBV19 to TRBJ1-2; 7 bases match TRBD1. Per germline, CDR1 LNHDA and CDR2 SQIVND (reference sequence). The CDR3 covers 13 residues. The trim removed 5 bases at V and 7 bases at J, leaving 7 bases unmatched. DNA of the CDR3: TGTGCCAGTAGTTCCGACCACAGGGGTGGCTACACCTTC. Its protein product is CASSSDHRGGYTF.

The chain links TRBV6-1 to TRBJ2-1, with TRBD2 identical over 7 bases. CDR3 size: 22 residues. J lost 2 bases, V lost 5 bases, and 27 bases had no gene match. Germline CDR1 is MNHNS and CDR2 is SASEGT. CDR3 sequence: CASSQGSVWRETQFKTYNEQFF. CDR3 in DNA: TGTGCCAGCAGTCAAGGCTCGGTATGGCGGGAGACCCAATTTAAGACCTACAATGAGCAGTTCTTC.

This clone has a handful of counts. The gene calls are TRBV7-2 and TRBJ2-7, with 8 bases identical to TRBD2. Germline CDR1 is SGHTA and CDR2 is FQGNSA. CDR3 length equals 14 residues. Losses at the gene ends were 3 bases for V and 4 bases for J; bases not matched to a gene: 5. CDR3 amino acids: CASSFTGGGYEQYF. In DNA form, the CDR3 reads TGTGCCAGCAGCTTCACGGGAGGGGGGTACGAGCAGTACTTC.

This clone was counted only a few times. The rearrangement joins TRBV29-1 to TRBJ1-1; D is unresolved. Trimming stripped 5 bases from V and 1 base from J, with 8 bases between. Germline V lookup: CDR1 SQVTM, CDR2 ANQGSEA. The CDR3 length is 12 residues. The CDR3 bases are TGCAGCGTTAACGGGCCGAACACTGAAGCTTTCTTT. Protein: CSVNGPNTEAFF.

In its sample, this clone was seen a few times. Here the CDR3 DNA reads TGTGCCAGCAGTTTACTCGACACCGGGGAGCTGTTTTTT. It yields the protein CASSLLDTGELFF. J is TRBJ2-2 and V is TRBV27; no firm D call. Deletions cut 2 bases from V and 3 bases from J, with 4 bases between. CDR3 size: 13 residues. Germline CDR1 reads MNHEY; CDR2 reads SMNVEV (reference sequence).

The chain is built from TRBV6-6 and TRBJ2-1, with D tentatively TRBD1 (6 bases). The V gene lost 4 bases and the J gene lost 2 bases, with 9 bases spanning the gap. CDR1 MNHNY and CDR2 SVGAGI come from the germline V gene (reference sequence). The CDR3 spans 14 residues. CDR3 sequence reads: CASSSRDTYNEQFF. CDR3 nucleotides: TGTGCCAGCAGTTCCCGGGACACCTACAATGAGCAGTTCTTC.

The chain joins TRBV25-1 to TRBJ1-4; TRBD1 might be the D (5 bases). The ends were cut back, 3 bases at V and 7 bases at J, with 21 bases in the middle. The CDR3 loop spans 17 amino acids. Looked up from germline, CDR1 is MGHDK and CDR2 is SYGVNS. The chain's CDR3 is CASSDPRQTVDREKLFF. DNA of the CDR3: TGTGCCAGCAGTGACCCAAGACAGACAGTGGACCGTGAAAAACTGTTTTTT.

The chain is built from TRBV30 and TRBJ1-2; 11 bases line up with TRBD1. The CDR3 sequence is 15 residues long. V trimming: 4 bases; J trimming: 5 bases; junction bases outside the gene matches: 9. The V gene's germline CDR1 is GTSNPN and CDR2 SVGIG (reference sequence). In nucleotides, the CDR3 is TGTGCCTGGAACTCCCCAGGGACAGGGGGATATGGCTACACCTTC. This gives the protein CAWNSPGTGGYGYTF.

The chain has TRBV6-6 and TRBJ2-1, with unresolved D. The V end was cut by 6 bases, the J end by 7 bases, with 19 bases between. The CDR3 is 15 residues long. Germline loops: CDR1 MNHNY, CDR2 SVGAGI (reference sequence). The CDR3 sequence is CASRTLSTAGNEQFF. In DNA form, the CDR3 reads TGTGCCAGCAGAACCCTGAGTACGGCCGGGAATGAGCAGTTCTTC.

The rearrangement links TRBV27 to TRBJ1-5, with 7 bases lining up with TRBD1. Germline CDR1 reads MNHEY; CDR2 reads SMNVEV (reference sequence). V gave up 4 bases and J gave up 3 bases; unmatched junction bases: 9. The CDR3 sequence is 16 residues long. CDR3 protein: CASSSGQQVFNQPQHF. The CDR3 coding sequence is TGTGCCAGCAGTTCGGGACAGCAAGTTTTCAATCAGCCCCAGCATTTT.

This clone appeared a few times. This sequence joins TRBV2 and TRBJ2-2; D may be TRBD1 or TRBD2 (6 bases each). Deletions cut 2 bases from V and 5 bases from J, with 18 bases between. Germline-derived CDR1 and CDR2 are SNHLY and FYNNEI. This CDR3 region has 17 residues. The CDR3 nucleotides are TGTGCCAGCAGTGAAAACCTGGGGGGCGCGGGGACCGGGGAGCTGTTTTTT. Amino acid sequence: CASSENLGGAGTGELFF.

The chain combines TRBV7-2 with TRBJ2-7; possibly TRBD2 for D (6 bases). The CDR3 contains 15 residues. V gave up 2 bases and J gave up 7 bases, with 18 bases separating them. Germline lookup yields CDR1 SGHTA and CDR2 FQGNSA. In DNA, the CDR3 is TGTGCCAGCAGCTTATTTGCGGGACTCCCGGGGGAGCAGTACTTC. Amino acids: CASSLFAGLPGEQYF. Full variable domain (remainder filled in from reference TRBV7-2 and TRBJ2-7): GAGVSQSPSNKVTEKGKDVELRCDPISGHTALYWYRQSLGQGLEFLIYFQGNSAPDKSGLPSDRFSAERTGGSVSTLTIQRTQQEDSAVYLCASSLFAGLPGEQYFGPGTRLTVT.

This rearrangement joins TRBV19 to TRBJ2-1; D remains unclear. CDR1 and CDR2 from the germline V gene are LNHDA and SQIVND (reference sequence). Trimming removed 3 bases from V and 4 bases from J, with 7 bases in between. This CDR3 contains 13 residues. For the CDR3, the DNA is TGTGCCAGTAGTATGCTCGCATACAATGAGCAGTTCTTC. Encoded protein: CASSMLAYNEQFF.

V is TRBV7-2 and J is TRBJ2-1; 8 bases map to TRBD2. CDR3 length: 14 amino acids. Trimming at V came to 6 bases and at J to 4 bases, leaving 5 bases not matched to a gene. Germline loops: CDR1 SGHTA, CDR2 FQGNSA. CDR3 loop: CASRIGLAYNEQFF. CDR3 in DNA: TGTGCCAGCAGAATCGGACTAGCTTACAATGAGCAGTTCTTC.

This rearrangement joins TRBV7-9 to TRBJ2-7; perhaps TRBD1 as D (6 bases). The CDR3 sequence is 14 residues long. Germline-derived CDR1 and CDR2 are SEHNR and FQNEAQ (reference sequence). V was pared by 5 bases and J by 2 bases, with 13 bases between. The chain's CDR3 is CASSPETGTYEQYF. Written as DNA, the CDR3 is TGTGCCAGCAGCCCCGAAACAGGGACCTACGAGCAGTACTTC.

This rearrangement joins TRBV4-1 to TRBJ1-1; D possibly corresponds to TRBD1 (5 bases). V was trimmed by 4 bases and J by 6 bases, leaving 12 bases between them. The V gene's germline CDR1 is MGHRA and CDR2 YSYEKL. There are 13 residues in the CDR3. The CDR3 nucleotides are TGCGCCAGCAGCCTTATCTGGGGGGCTGAAGCTTTCTTT. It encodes CASSLIWGAEAFF.

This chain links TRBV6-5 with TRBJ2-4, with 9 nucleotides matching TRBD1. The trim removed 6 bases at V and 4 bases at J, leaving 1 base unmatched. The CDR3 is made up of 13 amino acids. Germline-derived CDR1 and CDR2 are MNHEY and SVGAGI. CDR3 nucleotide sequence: TGTGCCAGCAGGGGACAGGGAAAAAACATTCAGTACTTC. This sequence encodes CASRGQGKNIQYF.